A single sample is the source of the 20 T cell receptor beta chains below, sequenced in a study of T cell changes during pregnancy in multiple sclerosis. Only in-frame clones appear in the TCRdb table, and some are missing; sequencing was by immunoSEQ multiplex PCR. Of about 56,000 clones listed, about 93% are singletons. The sample here was CD4+ T cells from peripheral blood mononuclear cells, taken in the third trimester of pregnancy. Every receptor here comes from a female donor with multiple sclerosis, enrolled in a pregnancy study.

The chain couples TRBV29-1 to TRBJ1-1; TRBD1 aligns across 9 bases. The CDR3 is 13 amino acids. J gave up 8 bases and V 6 bases, and 10 bases lay outside the gene matches. Germline CDR1 is SQVTM and CDR2 is ANQGSEA. CDR3 in DNA: TGCAGCGTGGGTCCGGGACAGGGAATAGAAGCTTTCTTT. Translating it yields CSVGPGQGIEAFF.

This rearrangement joins TRBV6-9 to TRBJ1-6, with a weak D call TRBD1 (6 bases). The CDR3 runs 13 residues. The V end lost 6 bases, the J end lost 5 bases, and 8 bases lay between the germline ends. Germline assignment: CDR1 MNHGY and CDR2 SVAAGI. In DNA form, the CDR3 reads TGTGCCAGCAGGTGGGACAATAATTCACCCCTCCACTTT. This gives the protein CASRWDNNSPLHF.

This clone was seen once. V gene TRBV2 combines with J gene TRBJ1-6; 8 bases match TRBD1. Germline values: CDR1 SNHLY, CDR2 FYNNEI. CDR3 length: 14 residues. V lost 4 bases and J lost 10; bases outside the gene matches: 6. CDR3 in amino acids: CASSVETGDSPLHF. The DNA of the CDR3 is TGTGCCAGCAGTGTTGAGACAGGGGACTCACCCCTCCACTTT.

The chain joins TRBV19 to TRBJ2-1; D gene ambiguous. V was clipped by 0 bases and J by 4 bases, with 4 bases between them. This CDR3 contains 13 residues. Germline CDR1 reads LNHDA; CDR2 reads SQIVND (reference sequence). The CDR3 DNA sequence: TGTGCCAGTAGTATAGAGACTTACAATGAGCAGTTCTTC. Its translation is CASSIETYNEQFF.

This clone was counted a single time. The CDR3 here is CSVGQVWPDTQYF. The CDR3 DNA reads as TGCAGCGTTGGGCAGGTCTGGCCAGATACGCAGTATTTT. The V and J genes are TRBV29-1 and TRBJ2-3; D gene uncertain. V was trimmed by 4 bases and J by 4 bases, leaving 12 bases between them. This CDR3 spans 13 amino acids. The germline V gene has CDR1 SQVTM and CDR2 ANQGSEA.

This clone was observed a single time. V usage is TRBV6-4 and J usage is TRBJ1-5; no reliable D call. This CDR3 contains 13 residues. The V and J ends lost 8 bases and 5 bases respectively, with 13 bases between them. Looked up from germline, CDR1 is MRHNA and CDR2 is SNTAGT. CDR3 sequence reads: CASANRADQPQHF. The CDR3 DNA reads TGTGCCAGCGCGAATAGAGCTGATCAGCCCCAGCATTTT.

The chain uses TRBV19 and TRBJ2-1, with a weak D call TRBD1 (5 bases). V gave up 1 base and J gave up 4 bases, with 17 bases separating them. The CDR3 totals 17 residues. Germline CDR1 LNHDA, CDR2 SQIVND (reference sequence). CDR3: CASSIAVGQHQYNEQFF. CDR3 sequence (DNA): TGTGCCAGTAGTATAGCTGTGGGGCAACATCAATACAATGAGCAGTTCTTC.

The genes are TRBV5-5 and TRBJ1-2; D remains ambiguous. Per the germline V gene, CDR1 is SGHKS and CDR2 is YYEKEE (reference sequence). The CDR3 runs 12 residues. The V gene lost 6 bases and the J gene lost 1 base, with 7 bases spanning the gap. This CDR3 reads CASNSNNYGYTF. CDR3 sequence (DNA): TGTGCCAGCAATTCCAATAACTATGGCTACACCTTC. The variable domain in full, completed from reference TRBV5-5 and TRBJ1-2, reads DAGVTQSPTHLIKTRGQQVTLRCSPISGHKSVSWYQQVLGQGPQFIFQYYEKEERGRGNFPDRFSARQFPNYSSELNVNALLLGDSALYLCASNSNNYGYTFGSGTRLTVV.

The DNA for the CDR3 is TGTGCCAGCAGTCCCTACAGTGAATCAAACCAGCAGTACTTC. It yields the protein CASSPYSESNQQYF. This chain connects TRBV6-5 to TRBJ2-7; D gene ambiguous. Germline V lookup: CDR1 MNHEY, CDR2 SVGAGI. Trimming took off 5 bases at V and 8 bases at J, with 19 bases between the two ends. The CDR3 sequence is 14 residues long.

This chain joins TRBV10-1 and TRBJ1-1, with unresolved D. Trimming removed 3 bases at V and 3 bases at J, with 14 bases between. Germline CDR1 WNHNN, CDR2 SYGVQD (reference sequence). This CDR3 spans 15 amino acids. The CDR3 DNA follows: TGCGCCAGCAGTGACTCAATACGGTCGGACACTGAAGCTTTCTTT. Translating gives CASSDSIRSDTEAFF.

This rearrangement joins TRBV7-9 to TRBJ2-3; 11 positions match TRBD2. The CDR3 extends over 15 amino acids. CDR1 and CDR2 (germline): SEHNR, FQNEAQ (reference sequence). V shed 5 bases and J 7 bases; nucleotides not matched to a gene: 8. The CDR3: CASSLRLAGTYTQYF. The CDR3 DNA sequence: TGTGCCAGCAGCCTCCGACTAGCGGGGACATATACGCAGTATTTT. Based on the CDR3 plus reference TRBV7-9 and TRBJ2-3, the full variable domain is DTGVSQNPRHKITKRGQNVTFRCDPISEHNRLYWYRQTLGQGPEFLTYFQNEAQLEKSRLLSDRFSAERPKGSFSTLEIQRTEQGDSAMYLCASSLRLAGTYTQYFGPGTRLTVL.

The chain carries TRBV7-2 and TRBJ1-2, with TRBD1 as a possible D gene (5 bases). The CDR3 length is 13 residues. CDR1 SGHTA and CDR2 FQGNSA come from the germline V gene. Trimming removed 3 bases from V and 8 bases from J, with 13 bases in between. CDR3 DNA sequence: TGTGCCAGCAGCTTTGGCCAGGGAGGAGGCTACACCTTC. This encodes CASSFGQGGGYTF. The entire variable domain, with the rest obtained from reference TRBV7-2 and TRBJ1-2, is as follows: GAGVSQSPSNKVTEKGKDVELRCDPISGHTALYWYRQSLGQGLEFLIYFQGNSAPDKSGLPSDRFSAERTGGSVSTLTIQRTQQEDSAVYLCASSFGQGGGYTFGSGTRLTVV.

This clone is a singleton in its sample. The genes are TRBV19 and TRBJ2-1, with D maybe TRBD2 (6 bases). The CDR3 has 13 residues. The V gene's germline CDR1 is LNHDA and CDR2 SQIVND (reference sequence). Trimming cost V 9 bases and J 3 bases, with 12 bases left between them. CDR3 sequence reads: CASGRLGYNEQFF. DNA for the CDR3: TGTGCCAGCGGTAGACTAGGCTACAATGAGCAGTTCTTC.

Note on this clone: At one end the junction does not follow the germline gene, possibly because of a read error. The CDR3 is CASSSTGTYTESFF. The CDR3 bases are TGTGCCAGCAGCTCTACGGGTACTTACACTGAATCTTTCTTT. The V gene is TRBV7-2, the J gene TRBJ1-1; D remains unclear. From germline, CDR1 is SGHTA and CDR2 FQGNSA. The CDR3 runs 14 residues.

The chain links TRBV6-5 to TRBJ2-1; 9 nucleotides align to TRBD1. Trimming cost V 4 bases and J 10 bases; bases outside gene matches: 5. The CDR3 covers 13 residues. Per the germline V gene, CDR1 is MNHEY and CDR2 is SVGAGI. The CDR3 here is CASSWDRVREQFF. CDR3 nucleotides: TGTGCCAGCAGTTGGGACAGGGTTCGAGAGCAGTTCTTC.

The chain has TRBV6-5 and TRBJ1-2; TRBD1 aligns across 10 bases. In germline, CDR1 is MNHEY, CDR2 SVGAGI. CDR3 length equals 15 residues. The ends lost 0 bases at V and 8 bases at J; junction bases unmatched: 6. Here the CDR3 DNA reads TGTGCCAGCAGTTACTCGACAGGGGGCTTGGGCGGCTACACCTTC. This translates into CASSYSTGGLGGYTF.

The chain carries TRBV9 and TRBJ2-7, with TRBD2 as a possible D gene (5 bases). This CDR3 has 11 residues. Germline CDR1 and CDR2: SGDLS and YYNGEE. Trimming took 3 bases from V and 6 from J, leaving 7 bases between them. The CDR3 DNA is TGTGCCAGCAGCGGTCGGGGCGAGCAGTACTTC. Amino acid sequence: CASSGRGEQYF.

CDR3 in DNA: TGTGCTAGTGGTTTGTCCACCTACAATGAGCAGTTCTTC. Amino acids: CASGLSTYNEQFF. The V call is TRBV12-5, the J call TRBJ2-1; unclear D gene. This CDR3 has 13 residues. Between the trimmed V and J ends, which lost 2 bases and 2 bases, there was a span of 4 bases. Looked up from germline, CDR1 is LGHNT and CDR2 is FRNRAP.

This chain uses TRBV6-5 with TRBJ2-1, with a tentative D call TRBD2 (5 bases). Germline V lookup: CDR1 MNHEY, CDR2 SVGAGI. This CDR3 is 13 amino acids long. Deletions cut 0 bases from V and 7 bases from J, with 7 bases between. In DNA, the CDR3 is TGTGCCAGCAGTTACTCGAGGGTTAATGAGCAGTTCTTC. Its translation: CASSYSRVNEQFF.

V gene TRBV5-1 combines with J gene TRBJ1-2, with 10 bases lining up with TRBD1. The CDR3 runs to 13 residues. Germline CDR1 SGHRS, CDR2 YFSETQ. Losses at the gene ends were 4 bases for V and 6 bases for J; bases not matched to a gene: 3. Written as DNA, the CDR3 is TGCGCCAGCAGCACCGGACAGGGGGATGGCTACACCTTC. This sequence encodes CASSTGQGDGYTF.